This entry lists 29 T cell receptor beta chains sequenced from one sample in a study of blood T cell repertoires in COVID-19. Repertoires were generated with immunoSEQ multiplex PCR, while TCRdb's copy carries only in-frame clones and drops some. The table lists around 50,000 clones, approximately 87% of them singletons. Sequenced input: peripheral blood. These receptors were collected from a woman aged 55-70 years with COVID-19, enrolled during active disease.

In DNA form, the CDR3 reads TGCGCCAGCAGTGATGACAGGATCGCTGAAGCTTTCTTT. This gives the protein CASSDDRIAEAFF. The chain carries TRBV10-1 and TRBJ1-1; D is perhaps TRBD1 (6 bases). V lost 3 bases to trimming and J lost 6 bases, with 11 bases between them. Germline CDR1 is WNHNN and CDR2 is SYGVQD (reference sequence). CDR3 length: 13 residues.

V and J are TRBV28 and TRBJ1-5; 8 bases align to TRBD1. Germline loops: CDR1 MDHEN, CDR2 SYDVKM. V shed 1 base and J 4 bases; nucleotides not matched to a gene: 12. CDR3 length equals 18 residues. CDR3 DNA: TGTGCCAGCAGTTTATACAAGGCGGACAGGGCCCTTAATCAGCCCCAGCATTTT. This translates into CASSLYKADRALNQPQHF.

The chain employs TRBV21-1 and TRBJ2-2; whether TRBD1, the table's D call, matches the DNA was not checked. TRBV21-1 is termed a pseudogene. The CDR3 totals 15 residues. CDR3 sequence (DNA): TGTGCCAGCAGCAAAAGGACAGGGGGGTCCGGGGAGCTGTTTTTT. This translates into CASSKRTGGSGELFF.

Written as DNA, the CDR3 is TGTGCCATCAGTTCCGGAGATCAGCCCCAGCATTTT. It is translated as CAISSGDQPQHF. The gene calls are TRBV10-3 and TRBJ1-5; the D is unclear. The CDR3 totals 12 residues. From germline, CDR1 is ENHRY and CDR2 SYGVKD. The germline V and J ends were trimmed by 5 bases and 5 bases, with 7 bases remaining between them.

CDR3 nucleotides: TGTGCCAGCAGCTTAACTACTAGCGGGAAAGAGACCCAGTACTTC. Its protein is CASSLTTSGKETQYF. This chain joins TRBV7-2 and TRBJ2-5; 10 nucleotides align to TRBD2. The CDR3 contains 15 residues. With V trimmed by 2 bases and J by 3 bases, 3 bases remained unmatched. Per the germline V gene, CDR1 is SGHTA and CDR2 is FQGNSA. Combining the CDR3 with reference TRBV7-2 and TRBJ2-5 gives the whole variable domain GAGVSQSPSNKVTEKGKDVELRCDPISGHTALYWYRQSLGQGLEFLIYFQGNSAPDKSGLPSDRFSAERTGGSVSTLTIQRTQQEDSAVYLCASSLTTSGKETQYFGPGTRLLVL.

The chain is built from TRBV27 and TRBJ1-5, with D perhaps TRBD1 (6 bases). Trimming pared 5 bases from V and 6 bases from J, leaving 14 bases between. There are 14 residues in the CDR3. Germline V gene sequence: CDR1 MNHEY, CDR2 SMNVEV (reference sequence). This CDR3 reads CASSPGTMSQPQHF. DNA of the CDR3: TGTGCCAGCAGTCCCGGGACAATGAGTCAGCCCCAGCATTTT.

The chain employs TRBV4-1 and TRBJ1-1; maybe TRBD1 (5 bases). The V end was cut by 4 bases, the J end by 2 bases, with 14 bases between. This CDR3 region has 15 residues. Germline V gene lookup returns CDR1 MGHRA and CDR2 YSYEKL. The CDR3 DNA follows: TGCGCCAGCAGCCGGGATGGGGCATTCAACACTGAAGCTTTCTTT. Translation: CASSRDGAFNTEAFF.

The chain is built from TRBV7-9 and TRBJ2-4; a weak D match, TRBD2 (6 bases). The CDR3 extends over 14 amino acids. Trimming shortened V by 5 bases and J by 5 bases, and 13 bases separated the two germline ends. In germline, CDR1 is SEHNR, CDR2 FQNEAQ (reference sequence). CDR3 DNA: TGTGCCAGCAGCCGGGACGGAGGGGAAAACATTCAGTACTTC. It encodes CASSRDGGENIQYF.

V usage is TRBV21-1 and J usage is TRBJ2-5; the table assigns TRBD2, which was not confirmed against the DNA. TRBV21-1 is shown as a pseudogene. The length of the CDR3 is 15 residues. CDR3 DNA sequence: TGTGCCAGCAGCAAAGTGGGCCTATGGGAGGAGACCCAGTACTTC. This translates into CASSKVGLWEETQYF.

The chain links TRBV19 to TRBJ1-5; a weak D match, TRBD1 (6 bases). The CDR3 runs 18 residues. Deletions cut 4 bases from V and 2 bases from J, with 21 bases between. Germline-derived CDR1 and CDR2 are LNHDA and SQIVND (reference sequence). In DNA, the CDR3 is TGTGCCAGTAGTAAGACGGGGGGCGCTTGGTACGGCAATCAGCCCCAGCATTTT. This translates into CASSKTGGAWYGNQPQHF.

The chain is built from TRBV10-2 and TRBJ1-1; D unresolved. The CDR3 runs 12 residues. Per the germline V gene, CDR1 is WSHSY and CDR2 is SAAADI. Trimming took off 4 bases at V and 1 base at J, with 4 bases between the two ends. In DNA, the CDR3 is TGCGCCAGCAGTGTAGCGAACACTGAAGCTTTCTTT. Protein sequence: CASSVANTEAFF.

The chain recombines TRBV2 with TRBJ2-2; maybe TRBD2 (6 bases). The CDR3 is made up of 14 amino acids. CDR1 is SNHLY and CDR2 is FYNNEI in the germline V gene. With 8 bases removed from V and 2 bases from J, the gap between germline ends came to 12 bases. CDR3: CASGFAGNTGELFF. The DNA of the CDR3 is TGTGCCAGCGGTTTTGCGGGAAACACCGGGGAGCTGTTTTTT.

This sequence joins TRBV5-5 and TRBJ2-6; weak D call: TRBD2 (6 bases). The germline V gene encodes CDR1 SGHKS and CDR2 YYEKEE (reference sequence). V was cut by 2 bases and J by 1 base, with 10 bases left in between. This CDR3 comprises 16 residues. The CDR3 DNA is TGTGCCAGCAGCTTCTTTGCGGGGTCTGGGGCCAACGTCCTGACTTTC. Amino acids: CASSFFAGSGANVLTF.

The chain uses TRBV30 and TRBJ1-2, with a weak D call TRBD1 (6 bases). CDR3 length equals 15 residues. V was pared by 3 bases and J by 4 bases, with 18 bases between. Germline V CDR1 and CDR2: GTSNPN, SVGIG (reference sequence). The CDR3 loop is CAWSTGTPAGYGYTF. In DNA, the CDR3 is TGTGCCTGGAGCACCGGGACACCGGCCGGCTATGGCTACACCTTC.

This rearrangement joins TRBV6-5 to TRBJ1-5; maybe TRBD1 (6 bases). Germline V gene sequence: CDR1 MNHEY, CDR2 SVGAGI. V lost 6 bases and J lost 6, with 15 bases in between. This CDR3 comprises 14 residues. CDR3 sequence: CASRPGDSIQPQHF. CDR3 bases: TGTGCCAGCAGGCCAGGGGATTCAATTCAGCCCCAGCATTTT.

This clone occurred once. The rearrangement uses TRBV4-1 and TRBJ1-5; D may be TRBD1 (6 bases). CDR3 length: 15 residues. CDR1 is MGHRA, CDR2 YSYEKL, per germline. The V gene lost 2 bases and the J gene lost 4 bases, with 12 bases spanning the gap. CDR3 protein: CASSQPDRRNQPQHF. DNA of the CDR3: TGCGCCAGCAGCCAACCGGACAGAAGGAATCAGCCCCAGCATTTT.

This clone has more than one count but fewer than ten. The same CDR3 is also encoded by other DNA sequences in this sample. The chain carries TRBV6-5 and TRBJ1-2, with D maybe TRBD1 (6 bases). Trimming removed 6 bases at V and 2 bases at J, with 10 bases between. Germline V gene data show CDR1 as MNHEY and CDR2 as SVGAGI. This CDR3 is 13 amino acids long. The CDR3 region has the DNA TGTGCCAGCAGCAGGACAGAAAACTATGGCTACACCTTC. Protein: CASSRTENYGYTF.

J is TRBJ1-5 and V is TRBV19; 9 nucleotides align to TRBD1. Germline V CDR1 and CDR2: LNHDA, SQIVND (reference sequence). This CDR3 spans 15 amino acids. Trimming removed 5 bases from V and 6 bases from J; junction bases left unmatched: 8. CDR3: CASSGQTGGTQPQHF. The CDR3 DNA reads TGTGCCAGTAGTGGACAGACAGGGGGGACTCAGCCCCAGCATTTT.

The chain employs TRBV19 and TRBJ1-3; 9 bases agree with TRBD1. V lost 4 bases and J lost 3; bases outside the gene matches: 13. The germline gives CDR1 LNHDA, CDR2 SQIVND (reference sequence). This CDR3 is built from 18 residues. This CDR3 is CASSRPGTGMSFGNTIYF. The CDR3 DNA follows: TGTGCCAGTAGTAGGCCCGGGACAGGGATGTCGTTTGGAAACACCATATATTTT.

The CDR3 nucleotides read TGTGCCAGCAGTGAAAGGGGGATAAATAGCAATCAGCCCCAGCATTTT. It specifies CASSERGINSNQPQHF. The J gene is TRBJ1-5, the V gene TRBV6-1; D is perhaps TRBD1 (6 bases). CDR3 length: 16 amino acids. The germline V gene has CDR1 MNHNS and CDR2 SASEGT. V lost 2 bases, J lost 0 bases, and 11 bases lay in between.

The V call is TRBV7-2, the J call TRBJ2-1; 7 bases map to TRBD2. The ends lost 6 bases at V and 7 bases at J; junction bases unmatched: 3. This CDR3 comprises 12 residues. Germline-derived CDR1 and CDR2 are SGHTA and FQGNSA. The CDR3 protein is CASRRGRNEQFF. The CDR3 nucleotides read TGTGCCAGCAGGCGGGGGAGGAATGAGCAGTTCTTC. Full variable domain (rest looked up from reference TRBV7-2 and TRBJ2-1): GAGVSQSPSNKVTEKGKDVELRCDPISGHTALYWYRQSLGQGLEFLIYFQGNSAPDKSGLPSDRFSAERTGGSVSTLTIQRTQQEDSAVYLCASRRGRNEQFFGPGTRLTVL.

J is TRBJ2-7 and V is TRBV7-9, with 11 bases identical to TRBD2. The CDR3 covers 15 residues. The trim removed 8 bases at V and 3 bases at J, leaving 9 bases unmatched. Germline V CDR1 and CDR2: SEHNR, FQNEAQ (reference sequence). The CDR3 region has the DNA TGTGCCAGCGGACACCTAGCGGGAGGTTTCTACGAGCAGTACTTC. This sequence encodes CASGHLAGGFYEQYF. The whole variable domain, remainder taken from reference TRBV7-9 and TRBJ2-7, is DTGVSQNPRHKITKRGQNVTFRCDPISEHNRLYWYRQTLGQGPEFLTYFQNEAQLEKSRLLSDRFSAERPKGSFSTLEIQRTEQGDSAMYLCASGHLAGGFYEQYFGPGTRLTVT.

V and J are TRBV3-1 (or the pseudogene TRBV3-2) and TRBJ1-2; tentative D call: TRBD1 (6 bases). Germline values: CDR1 LGHDT, CDR2 YNNKEL (reference sequence). V was cut by 1 base and J by 5 bases, with 14 bases left in between. The CDR3 runs 15 residues. As DNA, the CDR3 is TGTGCCAGCAGCCAAGGCCGGGGGGCTCTTTATGGCTACACCTTC. Residues: CASSQGRGALYGYTF.

The chain links TRBV30 to TRBJ1-1, with D perhaps TRBD1 (6 bases). The germline V and J ends were trimmed by 4 bases and 6 bases, with 15 bases remaining between them. The CDR3 runs to 13 residues. CDR1 and CDR2 from the germline V gene are GTSNPN and SVGIG (reference sequence). CDR3 DNA sequence: TGTGCCTGGACGGGACACGGGGCCTCTGAAGCTTTCTTT. Translation gives CAWTGHGASEAFF.

CDR3 sequence: CASSQDGRRTNGYTF. The CDR3 DNA reads TGTGCCAGCAGCCAAGACGGGAGACGCACTAATGGCTACACCTTC. V is TRBV4-2 and J is TRBJ1-2; D is ambiguous. The CDR3 loop spans 15 amino acids. The germline CDR1 and CDR2 sequences are LGHNA and YNFKEQ. V dropped 0 bases and J dropped 6 bases, with 14 bases sitting between them.

To note about this clone: Other DNA sequences within the sample encode an identical CDR3. The genes are TRBV12-3 or TRBV12-4 and TRBJ2-2; D gene uncertain. The ends were cut back, 3 bases at V and 6 bases at J, with 5 bases in the middle. This CDR3 spans 12 amino acids. The CDR3 is CASSFSAGELFF. The CDR3 nucleotides are TGTGCCAGCAGTTTTTCGGCCGGGGAGCTGTTTTTT.

The chain employs TRBV13 and TRBJ2-5; possible D gene TRBD2, 5 bases. Per germline, CDR1 PRHDT and CDR2 FYEKMQ (reference sequence). V lost 0 bases, J lost 2 bases, and 7 bases lay in between. The CDR3 is 14 amino acids. As DNA, the CDR3 is TGTGCCAGCAGCTTAGGGACTACTCAAGAGACCCAGTACTTC. This encodes CASSLGTTQETQYF.

The chain links TRBV2 to TRBJ2-1; D gene uncertain. The CDR3 has 11 residues. V was shortened by 2 bases and J by 15 bases, with 11 bases between the two germline ends. Looked up from germline, CDR1 is SNHLY and CDR2 is FYNNEI. The CDR3, as DNA: TGTGCCAGCAGTGAAATGGGCAGTCCGTTCTTC. Protein sequence: CASSEMGSPFF.

The chain recombines TRBV19 with TRBJ1-4, with a possible D match to TRBD1 (6 bases). In germline, CDR1 is LNHDA, CDR2 SQIVND (reference sequence). The V end was cut by 1 base, the J end by 17 bases, with 14 bases between. The CDR3 contains 12 residues. CDR3 nucleotides: TGTGCCAGTAGTATAGTAGGGGGTTCGGCTTTTTTT. It is translated as CASSIVGGSAFF. The full variable domain, its missing parts supplied by reference TRBV19 and TRBJ1-4, is DGGITQSPKYLFRKEGQNVTLSCEQNLNHDAMYWYRQDPGQGLRLIYYSQIVNDFQKGDIAEGYSVSREKKESFPLTVTSAQKNPTAFYLCASSIVGGSAFFGSGTQLSVL.